These 21 T cell receptor beta chains were sequenced from one sample in a study of control samples from healthy donors and cancer patients. Only in-frame clones appear in the TCRdb table, and some are missing; sequencing was by immunoSEQ multiplex PCR. The sample has approximately 130,000 clones, roughly 86% seen once. Specimen: blood. These TCRs come from a man aged 60 to 75 in good health.

This clone was seen a few times. The chain couples TRBV7-2 to TRBJ2-2, with a tentative D call TRBD2 (6 bases). Germline lookup yields CDR1 SGHTA and CDR2 FQGNSA. The CDR3 loop spans 16 amino acids. The germline V and J ends were trimmed by 1 base and 5 bases, with 14 bases remaining between them. The CDR3 bases are TGTGCCAGCAGCTTAGGCTCCCGGGGAGGAACCGGGGAGCTGTTTTTT. This encodes CASSLGSRGGTGELFF.

V and J are TRBV6-5 and TRBJ1-2; possible D gene TRBD1, 5 bases. With 5 bases removed from V and 4 bases from J, the gap between germline ends came to 17 bases. This CDR3 comprises 15 residues. CDR1 is MNHEY and CDR2 is SVGAGI in the germline V gene. As DNA, the CDR3 is TGTGCCAGCAGTCCTCGTGGGGGGGTTAGCTATGGCTACACCTTC. It translates to CASSPRGGVSYGYTF.

This chain links TRBV25-1 with TRBJ1-6; D unclear. This CDR3 has 16 residues. Trimming took off 2 bases at V and 5 bases at J, with 13 bases between the two ends. Germline V lookup: CDR1 MGHDK, CDR2 SYGVNS. CDR3 protein: CASSETLTDHNSPLHF. CDR3 nucleotides: TGTGCCAGCAGTGAAACTCTCACCGATCATAATTCACCCCTCCACTTT.

This chain connects TRBV27 to TRBJ1-5; D is ambiguous. V lost 6 bases and J 3 bases, leaving 15 bases between the germline ends. This CDR3 spans 15 amino acids. CDR1 MNHEY and CDR2 SMNVEV come from the germline V gene (reference sequence). The CDR3 nucleotides read TGTGCCAGCAGAGAAGCGGGGATCCTCAATCAGCCCCAGCATTTT. It specifies CASREAGILNQPQHF.

This clone was recorded only once. The gene calls are TRBV7-9 and TRBJ2-7; TRBD1 matches 9 bases. Per the germline V gene, CDR1 is SEHNR and CDR2 is FQNEAQ (reference sequence). CDR3 length equals 16 residues. The junction had 11 bases not matched to a gene; V was cut back by 2 bases and J by 6 bases. The chain's CDR3 is CASSLLGTGRGGEQYF. The CDR3 nucleotides read TGTGCCAGCAGCTTACTCGGGACAGGGAGAGGAGGCGAGCAGTACTTC.

This clone showed up just a few times. The chain carries TRBV18 and TRBJ2-5, with 10 bases aligning to TRBD2. V shed 5 bases and J 5 bases; nucleotides not matched to a gene: 11. Germline V gene lookup returns CDR1 KGHSH and CDR2 LQKENI. CDR3 length: 16 residues. CDR3 loop: CASSAYSGLAMETQYF. In DNA, the CDR3 is TGTGCCAGCTCAGCTTACTCGGGACTAGCGATGGAGACCCAGTACTTC.

A note on this clone: Because the CDR3's place on the DNA is in doubt, the DNA is left out and the CDR3 is given as listed by TCRdb. The chain carries TRBV19 and TRBJ2-1; TRBD1 was called by the table and not checked on the DNA. The germline CDR1 and CDR2 sequences are LNHDA and SQIVND (reference sequence). The length of the CDR3 is 13 amino acids, counting both ends. The CDR3 protein is CASSISVLSGQFF.

This clone has only a few counts. CDR3: CSASGDYNQPQHF. The CDR3 region has the DNA TGCAGTGCTAGTGGAGACTACAATCAGCCCCAGCATTTT. J is TRBJ1-5 and V is TRBV20-1; no reliable D call. Trimming shortened V by 3 bases and J by 3 bases, and 9 bases separated the two germline ends. The CDR3 covers 13 residues. CDR1 and CDR2 (germline): DFQATT, SNEGSKA (reference sequence).

This clone appeared a few times. V usage is TRBV19 and J usage is TRBJ1-3, with D uncertain. The CDR3 is 13 residues long. In germline, CDR1 is LNHDA, CDR2 SQIVND (reference sequence). The V end was cut by 6 bases, the J end by 0 bases, with 6 bases between. DNA for the CDR3: TGTGCCAGTAGGATGTACTCTGGAAACACCATATATTTT. This gives the protein CASRMYSGNTIYF.

The chain links TRBV19 to TRBJ2-6, with TRBD1 identical over 7 bases. CDR1 LNHDA and CDR2 SQIVND come from the germline V gene (reference sequence). The CDR3 has 18 amino acids. V shed 3 bases, J shed 0 bases, and the junction held 8 bases outside the gene matches. The CDR3, as DNA: TGTGCCAGTAGTATGTCGGGACAGAGTTACTCTGGGGCCAACGTCCTGACTTTC. As protein: CASSMSGQSYSGANVLTF.

The chain's CDR3 is CASSHTDTQYF. In DNA, the CDR3 is TGTGCCAGCAGTCATACAGATACGCAGTATTTT. V usage is TRBV28 and J usage is TRBJ2-3; no clear D. This CDR3 comprises 11 residues. Trimming pared 5 bases from V and 3 bases from J, leaving 3 bases between. Per germline, CDR1 MDHEN and CDR2 SYDVKM. Supplemented by reference TRBV28 and TRBJ2-3, the full variable domain reads DVKVTQSSRYLVKRTGEKVFLECVQDMDHENMFWYRQDPGLGLRLIYFSYDVKMKEKGDIPEGYSVSREKKERFSLILESASTNQTSMYLCASSHTDTQYFGPGTRLTVL.

The V gene is TRBV4-2, the J gene TRBJ1-2, with D unclear. The germline V and J ends were trimmed by 4 bases and 2 bases, with 14 bases remaining between them. Germline V gives CDR1 LGHNA, CDR2 YNFKEQ. The CDR3 covers 15 residues. The CDR3 protein is CASSPDLLSNYGYTF. CDR3 DNA: TGTGCCAGCAGCCCGGACCTTTTGTCAAACTATGGCTACACCTTC.

J is TRBJ1-1 and V is TRBV3-1 (or the pseudogene TRBV3-2), with D perhaps TRBD1 (5 bases). This CDR3 spans 12 amino acids. CDR1 and CDR2 (germline): LGHDT, YNNKEL (reference sequence). Trimming pared 8 bases from V and 5 bases from J, leaving 12 bases between. CDR3 nucleotides: TGTGCCAGCGGGGGGTCAAGGACTGAAGCTTTCTTT. It translates to CASGGSRTEAFF.

J is TRBJ2-3 and V is TRBV5-6; TRBD2 matches at 7 bases. In germline, CDR1 is SGHDT, CDR2 YYEEEE. V shed 3 bases, J shed 3 bases, and the junction held 4 bases outside the gene matches. The CDR3 has 14 amino acids. CDR3 bases: TGTGCCAGCAGCTGGACTAGTCTTACAGATACGCAGTATTTT. Its translation: CASSWTSLTDTQYF. Looking up the rest from reference TRBV5-6 and TRBJ2-3 gives the full variable domain: DAGVTQSPTHLIKTRGQQVTLRCSPKSGHDTVSWYQQALGQGPQFIFQYYEEEERQRGNFPDRFSGHQFPNYSSELNVNALLLGDSALYLCASSWTSLTDTQYFGPGTRLTVL.

This clone was counted once. The gene calls are TRBV12-3 or TRBV12-4 and TRBJ2-2, with unresolved D. Between the trimmed V and J ends, which lost 3 bases and 6 bases, there was a span of 8 bases. CDR3 size: 13 residues. The CDR3: CASSFRGSGELFF. DNA for the CDR3: TGTGCCAGCAGTTTTCGAGGATCCGGGGAGCTGTTTTTT.

This chain joins TRBV28 and TRBJ1-2; unclear D gene. The CDR3 is made up of 11 amino acids. Germline V gives CDR1 MDHEN, CDR2 SYDVKM. Trimming left V 4 bases short and J 4 bases short, with 4 bases between. CDR3 bases: TGTGCCAGCAGTTACGGCTATGGCTACACCTTC. Protein: CASSYGYGYTF.

The J gene is TRBJ1-4, the V gene TRBV28; a weak D match, TRBD1 (5 bases). CDR1 MDHEN and CDR2 SYDVKM come from the germline V gene. This CDR3 has 14 amino acids. V gave up 5 bases and J gave up 7 bases, with 14 bases separating them. CDR3 bases: TGTGCCAGCAGTAGGACACCGGACGTTGAAAAACTGTTTTTT. Encoded protein: CASSRTPDVEKLFF. The full variable domain, its missing parts supplied by reference TRBV28 and TRBJ1-4, is DVKVTQSSRYLVKRTGEKVFLECVQDMDHENMFWYRQDPGLGLRLIYFSYDVKMKEKGDIPEGYSVSREKKERFSLILESASTNQTSMYLCASSRTPDVEKLFFGSGTQLSVL.

The chain combines TRBV10-2 with TRBJ2-3; no clear D. CDR1 is WSHSY and CDR2 is SAAADI in the germline V gene. V lost 3 bases, J lost 4 bases, and 20 bases lay in between. The CDR3 is 17 residues long. Here the CDR3 reads CASSDPSTLKGADTQYF. The CDR3 bases are TGCGCCAGCAGTGACCCTTCGACCCTCAAGGGCGCAGATACGCAGTATTTT.

This chain connects TRBV21-1 to TRBJ2-3; the DNA was not compared with TRBD2, the D call given in the table. TRBV21-1 is labeled a pseudogene. The CDR3 has 17 amino acids. CDR3 protein: CASSKGPGVADTDTQYF. CDR3 bases: TGTGCCAGCAGCAAAGGTCCGGGGGTGGCGGACACAGATACGCAGTATTTT.

V usage is TRBV6-5 and J usage is TRBJ1-1; 7 nucleotides agree with TRBD1. The CDR3 sequence is 14 residues long. V was clipped by 7 bases and J by 4 bases; unmatched bases: 9. Germline CDR1 MNHEY, CDR2 SVGAGI. The CDR3 nucleotides are TGTGCCAGCATTCAAGGGGGCGCTTCCACTGAAGCTTTCTTT. Amino acid sequence: CASIQGGASTEAFF.

The chain combines TRBV7-9 with TRBJ1-1; 9 nucleotides align to TRBD1. Germline V gene data show CDR1 as SEHNR and CDR2 as FQNEAQ (reference sequence). The CDR3 is made up of 14 amino acids. Trimming took 7 bases from V and 3 from J; bases not matched to a gene: 6. This CDR3 reads CASKQGAADTEAFF. CDR3 bases: TGTGCCAGCAAACAGGGGGCGGCGGACACTGAAGCTTTCTTT.